This TCR beta chain was identified during a study of patients and donors after allogeneic stem cell transplantation. Germline-derived CDR1 and CDR2 are SGHVS and FNYEAQ. The CDR3 runs to 15 residues. Trimming removed 1 base at V and 4 bases at J, with 10 bases between. TCRdb recomputed calls from the RT-PCR reads with MiXCR, one row per CDR3 protein. Seen here are fewer than 500,000 distinct CDR3 sequences, 16% observed once, and the top ten hold 6% to 8%. This clonotype was counted a few times. The sample was blood, either unsorted or a sorted T cell fraction (not recorded which). The V gene is TRBV7-6, the J gene TRBJ2-2; possible D gene TRBD1, 6 bases. This TCR derives from a human donor who was either an allogeneic HSCT recipient or a stem cell or donor lymphocyte infusion donor (not recorded which). It is not recorded whose cells these are; they may come from a transplant donor. DNA for the CDR3: TGTGCCAGCAGCTTAGTGGACAGCGGCACCGGGGAGCTGTTTTTT. This sequence encodes CASSLVDSGTGELFF.